The 23 T cell receptor beta chains presented below share a single source sample, sequenced in a study of PD-1 blockade in classical Hodgkin lymphoma. Time point in this sample: cycle 4 day 1 (C4D1), after around six weeks of nivolumab. Brentuximab vedotin exposure varied, and every patient relapsed after autologous stem cell transplantation. Thawed PBMCs yielded CD4+ T cells through magnetic negative selection. Profiled with immunoSEQ multiplex PCR; TCRdb holds only in-frame clones, not every one. The sample has about 18,000 clones, over 80% seen once; the top ten hold roughly 2.7%. The sample consisted of CD4+ T cells from blood, taken before the fourth cycle of nivolumab. These receptors originate from a human donor with classical Hodgkin lymphoma.

This clone occurred once. The chain is built from TRBV18 and TRBJ1-1, with D perhaps matching TRBD1 (5 bases). Per germline, CDR1 KGHSH and CDR2 LQKENI. V lost 2 bases, J lost 5 bases, and 15 bases lay in between. The CDR3 is 15 residues long. For the CDR3, the DNA is TGTGCCAGCTCACCAGCGGGACTCCCGAGGACTGAAGCTTTCTTT. Translation: CASSPAGLPRTEAFF.

The chain uses TRBV11-1 and TRBJ1-1, with D possibly TRBD1 on 5 matching bases. Germline V gives CDR1 SGHAT, CDR2 FQDESV (reference sequence). The CDR3 extends over 13 amino acids. The V and J ends lost 6 bases and 1 base respectively, with 9 bases between them. CDR3 bases: TGTGCCAGCAGTTGGGACGGGAACACTGAAGCTTTCTTT. This sequence encodes CASSWDGNTEAFF.

The gene calls are TRBV28 and TRBJ1-2, with D possibly matching TRBD1 (5 bases). The CDR3 has 16 amino acids. CDR1 and CDR2 from the germline V gene are MDHEN and SYDVKM. V lost 2 bases, J lost 6 bases, and 19 bases lay in between. CDR3 region: CASSLRLPYATDGYTF. In DNA form, the CDR3 reads TGTGCCAGCAGTTTACGCCTGCCCTACGCGACAGATGGCTACACCTTC.

The CDR3 bases are TGTGCCAGCAGTGACTCGGCGGAGCCCCAGCATTTT. Amino acids: CASSDSAEPQHF. The V call is TRBV6-4, the J call TRBJ1-5, with no clear D. The CDR3 consists of 12 residues. CDR1 is MRHNA and CDR2 is SNTAGT in the germline V gene. With 0 bases removed from V and 8 bases from J, the gap between germline ends came to 5 bases.

This clone was detected only once. The rearrangement links TRBV15 to TRBJ2-5, with a weak D call TRBD1 (5 bases). Trimming removed 1 base at V and 5 bases at J, with 23 bases between. Germline lookup yields CDR1 LNHNV and CDR2 YYDKDF (reference sequence). The CDR3 length is 18 residues. CDR3: CATSRVGQARPAEETQYF. As DNA, the CDR3 is TGTGCCACCAGCAGAGTGGGGCAGGCTCGGCCGGCCGAGGAGACCCAGTACTTC.

The chain is built from TRBV7-9 and TRBJ2-2; unclear D gene. The CDR3 spans 16 residues. Germline V gene lookup returns CDR1 SEHNR and CDR2 FQNEAQ (reference sequence). V lost 2 bases, J lost 1 base, and 11 bases lay in between. This CDR3 reads CASSLSWYQNTGELFF. CDR3 coding DNA: TGTGCCAGCAGCTTATCGTGGTATCAGAACACCGGGGAGCTGTTTTTT.

In its sample, this clone was seen a few times. The V gene is TRBV28, the J gene TRBJ1-1; possible D gene TRBD1, 6 bases. CDR1 and CDR2 (germline): MDHEN, SYDVKM. The CDR3 runs 15 residues. The germline V and J ends were trimmed by 5 bases and 3 bases, with 16 bases remaining between them. The CDR3 region is CASSPPDRPYTEAFF. CDR3 nucleotide sequence: TGTGCCAGCAGTCCCCCCGACAGGCCATACACTGAAGCTTTCTTT.

The chain employs TRBV19 and TRBJ2-5; TRBD1 matches 10 bases. The germline V gene has CDR1 LNHDA and CDR2 SQIVND (reference sequence). V lost 7 bases, J lost 2 bases, and 7 bases stayed unmatched. The CDR3 spans 15 residues. The chain's CDR3 is CASTLRTGGQETQYF. In DNA form, the CDR3 reads TGTGCCAGTACCCTACGGACAGGGGGGCAAGAGACCCAGTACTTC.

The chain couples TRBV18 to TRBJ1-2; D uncertain. Trimming took 1 base from V and 4 from J, leaving 10 bases between them. This CDR3 contains 14 residues. Germline V gene sequence: CDR1 KGHSH, CDR2 LQKENI. CDR3 nucleotide sequence: TGTGCCAGCTCACCACAGGCCAAGGCCTATGGCTACACCTTC. Its translation is CASSPQAKAYGYTF.

The chain couples TRBV18 to TRBJ2-4; TRBD1 or TRBD2 may be the D gene (5 bases each). In germline, CDR1 is KGHSH, CDR2 LQKENI. This CDR3 has 16 amino acids. The ends were cut back, 6 bases at V and 3 bases at J, with 18 bases in the middle. CDR3 nucleotide sequence: TGTGCCAGCTCGTCATTGGGCCTTGGGGGCAAAAACATTCAGTACTTC. It encodes CASSSLGLGGKNIQYF.

The V and J genes are TRBV5-1 and TRBJ2-1, with D perhaps TRBD2 (5 bases). Trimming took off 0 bases at V and 9 bases at J, with 7 bases between the two ends. Per germline, CDR1 SGHRS and CDR2 YFSETQ. The CDR3 has 12 residues. Here the CDR3 DNA reads TGCGCCAGCAGCTTGGGCCGGGGTGAGCAGTTCTTC. Translation: CASSLGRGEQFF.

The chain combines TRBV7-9 with TRBJ2-3; possible D gene TRBD2, 6 bases. Between the trimmed V and J ends, which lost 7 bases and 4 bases, there was a span of 24 bases. Germline CDR1 is SEHNR and CDR2 is FQNEAQ (reference sequence). This CDR3 region has 17 residues. CDR3 nucleotides: TGTGCCAGCACCACCTTACCGGTGGTCGGGAGCTCAGATACGCAGTATTTT. This gives the protein CASTTLPVVGSSDTQYF.

V gene TRBV20-1 combines with J gene TRBJ1-1; D is ambiguous. Germline values: CDR1 DFQATT, CDR2 SNEGSKA (reference sequence). The CDR3 spans 11 residues. The germline V and J ends were trimmed by 6 bases and 6 bases, with 11 bases remaining between them. The CDR3 sequence: CSAPGRPEAFF. CDR3 sequence (DNA): TGCAGTGCCCCTGGCAGGCCTGAAGCTTTCTTT.

The genes are TRBV5-1 and TRBJ2-3; D remains ambiguous. Germline CDR1 reads SGHRS; CDR2 reads YFSETQ. V lost 0 bases and J lost 1, with 9 bases in between. The CDR3 runs 15 residues. CDR3 sequence (DNA): TGCGCCAGCAGCTTGGCTCTAGTTGGCACAGATACGCAGTATTTT. Translated: CASSLALVGTDTQYF.

The V and J genes are TRBV6-6 and TRBJ1-1; perhaps TRBD1 as D (5 bases). Germline V gene data show CDR1 as MNHNY and CDR2 as SVGAGI (reference sequence). Trimming took 5 bases from V and 1 from J, leaving 11 bases between them. The CDR3 is 14 residues long. CDR3 sequence reads: CASSPAGPNTEAFF. The CDR3 nucleotides read TGTGCCAGCAGTCCAGCGGGACCGAACACTGAAGCTTTCTTT.

The rearrangement uses TRBV19 and TRBJ2-7; D gene uncertain. The V end lost 1 base, the J end lost 3 bases, and 10 bases lay between the germline ends. CDR1 and CDR2 from the germline V gene are LNHDA and SQIVND (reference sequence). The CDR3 length is 14 residues. The CDR3 sequence: CASSIGEPFYEQYF. CDR3 DNA: TGTGCCAGTAGTATAGGTGAACCTTTCTACGAGCAGTACTTC.

V and J are TRBV27 and TRBJ2-2; no definite D call. The germline CDR1 and CDR2 sequences are MNHEY and SMNVEV (reference sequence). This CDR3 is 14 amino acids long. V was cut by 6 bases and J by 6 bases, with 14 bases left in between. For the CDR3, the DNA is TGTGCCAGCAGACCTCTAAGGGTGGCCGGGGAGCTGTTTTTT. This codes for CASRPLRVAGELFF.

The J gene is TRBJ2-1, the V gene TRBV28, with 7 bases aligning to TRBD2. The CDR3 contains 15 residues. Germline CDR1 MDHEN, CDR2 SYDVKM. The V and J ends lost 2 bases and 8 bases, in that order; junction bases with no gene match: 9. Here the CDR3 reads CASSLRDSGGYEQFF. The CDR3 DNA reads as TGTGCCAGCAGTTTAAGGGACTCGGGAGGTTATGAGCAGTTCTTC.

The rearrangement uses TRBV30 and TRBJ2-3, with a tentative D call TRBD2 (6 bases). The V gene's germline CDR1 is GTSNPN and CDR2 SVGIG (reference sequence). The CDR3 is 14 amino acids. V gave up 3 bases and J gave up 4 bases, with 14 bases separating them. The CDR3 DNA reads as TGTGCCTGGAGGAAGCCAGGCGGGGCAGATACGCAGTATTTT. As protein: CAWRKPGGADTQYF.

This clone was detected only a few times. The same CDR3 can be traced to other DNA sequences in this sample. The chain recombines TRBV6-1 with TRBJ2-6, with 9 bases matching TRBD1. J lost 2 bases, V lost 1 base, and 6 bases had no gene match. The germline V gene encodes CDR1 MNHNS and CDR2 SASEGT. CDR3 length: 18 residues. This CDR3 is CASSEEGQGVPGANVLTF. As DNA, the CDR3 is TGTGCCAGCAGTGAAGAGGGACAGGGAGTCCCTGGGGCCAACGTCCTGACTTTC.

This clone occurred once. The chain uses TRBV6-6 and TRBJ1-2; D remains ambiguous. From germline, CDR1 is MNHNY and CDR2 SVGAGI (reference sequence). CDR3 length: 15 amino acids. The V end was cut by 0 bases, the J end by 10 bases, with 18 bases between. Here the CDR3 DNA reads TGTGCCAGCAGTTACTCGTTCGGCGGAATAGTTGTCTACACCTTC. This translates into CASSYSFGGIVVYTF.

V gene TRBV10-3 combines with J gene TRBJ2-3; 7 bases align to TRBD2. Germline CDR1 and CDR2: ENHRY and SYGVKD. The CDR3 extends over 14 amino acids. V lost 7 bases and J lost 10; bases outside the gene matches: 14. CDR3 residues: CAIKNLADELAQYF. The CDR3 bases are TGTGCCATCAAAAACCTAGCGGATGAGTTGGCGCAGTATTTT.

The V and J genes are TRBV7-9 and TRBJ2-1; the D gene could be TRBD1 or TRBD2 (5 bases each). The CDR3 has 16 residues. The germline gives CDR1 SEHNR, CDR2 FQNEAQ (reference sequence). The germline V and J ends were trimmed by 3 bases and 5 bases, with 17 bases remaining between them. The CDR3 loop is CASSFMMGVGDNEQFF. The CDR3 DNA sequence: TGTGCCAGCAGCTTTATGATGGGGGTCGGGGACAATGAGCAGTTCTTC.